This TCR beta chain is drawn from a study of shared clonotypes between healthy human individuals. This clone showed up many times. TCRdb's copy holds only in-frame clones and misses some; the assay was immunoSEQ multiplex PCR. The table shows roughly 1,000,000 clones, with about 80% occurring only once. Trimming cost V 5 bases and J 7 bases, with 12 bases left between them. CDR3 length: 12 residues. Per the germline V gene, CDR1 is MGHDK and CDR2 is SYGVNS. The clonotype comes from a man aged 18 to 30 in good health. Some clones in this sample may be carry-over from other donors' samples. The chain couples TRBV25-1 to TRBJ2-7; D perhaps matches TRBD2 (5 bases). The sample was memory CD4+ T cells from PBMCs. Sample subset: CD45RA-negative fraction. In nucleotides, the CDR3 is TGTGCCAGCAGTCCATGGGAGCGAGAGCAGTACTTC. This encodes CASSPWEREQYF.